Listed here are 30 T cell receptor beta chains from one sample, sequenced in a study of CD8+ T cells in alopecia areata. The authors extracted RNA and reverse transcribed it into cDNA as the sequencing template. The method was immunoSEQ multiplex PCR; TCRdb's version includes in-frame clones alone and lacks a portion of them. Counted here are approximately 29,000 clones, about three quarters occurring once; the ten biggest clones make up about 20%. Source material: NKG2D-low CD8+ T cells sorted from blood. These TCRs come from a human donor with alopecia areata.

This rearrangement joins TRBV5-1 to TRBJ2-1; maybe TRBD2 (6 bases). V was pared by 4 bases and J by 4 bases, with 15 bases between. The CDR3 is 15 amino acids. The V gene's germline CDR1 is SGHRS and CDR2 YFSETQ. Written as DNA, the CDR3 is TGCGCCAGCAGCAATACGGGGGTATCTTACAATGAGCAGTTCTTC. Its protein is CASSNTGVSYNEQFF.

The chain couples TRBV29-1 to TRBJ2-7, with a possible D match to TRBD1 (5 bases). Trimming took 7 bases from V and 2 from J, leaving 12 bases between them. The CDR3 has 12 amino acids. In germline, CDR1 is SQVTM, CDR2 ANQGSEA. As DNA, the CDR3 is TGCAGCGCCTGGACATTCACCTACGAGCAGTACTTC. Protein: CSAWTFTYEQYF.

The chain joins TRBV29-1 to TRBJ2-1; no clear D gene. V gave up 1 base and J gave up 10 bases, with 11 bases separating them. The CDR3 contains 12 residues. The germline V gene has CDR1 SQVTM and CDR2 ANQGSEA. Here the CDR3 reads CSVEVYGREQFF. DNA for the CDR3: TGCAGCGTTGAAGTTTATGGCAGGGAGCAGTTCTTC.

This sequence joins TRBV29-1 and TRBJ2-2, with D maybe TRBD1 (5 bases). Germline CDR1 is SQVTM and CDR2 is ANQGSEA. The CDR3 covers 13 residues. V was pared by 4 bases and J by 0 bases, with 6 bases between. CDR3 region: CSVVTANTGELFF. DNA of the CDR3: TGCAGCGTTGTGACAGCGAACACCGGGGAGCTGTTTTTT.

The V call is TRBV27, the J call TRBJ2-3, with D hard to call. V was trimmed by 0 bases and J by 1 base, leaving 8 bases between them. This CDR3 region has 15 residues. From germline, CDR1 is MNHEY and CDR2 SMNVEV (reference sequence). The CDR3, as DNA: TGTGCCAGCAGTTTATCAACCCTCCGCACAGATACGCAGTATTTT. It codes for CASSLSTLRTDTQYF.

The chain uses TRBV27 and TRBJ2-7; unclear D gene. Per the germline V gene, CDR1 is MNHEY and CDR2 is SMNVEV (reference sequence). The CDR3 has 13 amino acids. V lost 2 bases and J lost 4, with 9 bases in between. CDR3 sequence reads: CASSLKVRYEQYF. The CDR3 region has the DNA TGTGCCAGCAGTTTAAAGGTCCGGTACGAGCAGTACTTC.

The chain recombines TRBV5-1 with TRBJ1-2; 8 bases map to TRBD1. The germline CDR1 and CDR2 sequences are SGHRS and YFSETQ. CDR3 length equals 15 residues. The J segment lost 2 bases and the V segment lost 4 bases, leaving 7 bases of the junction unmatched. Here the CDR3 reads CASSARQGMNYGYTF. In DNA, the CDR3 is TGCGCCAGCAGCGCCCGACAGGGGATGAACTATGGCTACACCTTC. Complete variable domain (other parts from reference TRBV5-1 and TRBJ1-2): KAGVTQTPRYLIKTRGQQVTLSCSPISGHRSVSWYQQTPGQGLQFLFEYFSETQRNKGNFPGRFSGRQFSNSRSEMNVSTLELGDSALYLCASSARQGMNYGYTFGSGTRLTVV.

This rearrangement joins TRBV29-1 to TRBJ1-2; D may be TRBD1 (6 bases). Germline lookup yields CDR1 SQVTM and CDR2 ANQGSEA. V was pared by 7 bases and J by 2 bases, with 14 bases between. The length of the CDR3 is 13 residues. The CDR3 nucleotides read TGCAGCGCGGAGCCAGGGGAAAACTATGGCTACACCTTC. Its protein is CSAEPGENYGYTF.

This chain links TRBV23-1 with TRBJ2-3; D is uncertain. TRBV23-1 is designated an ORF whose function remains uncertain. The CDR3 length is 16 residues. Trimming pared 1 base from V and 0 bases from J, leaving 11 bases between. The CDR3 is CASSQFPATSTDTQYF. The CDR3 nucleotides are TGCGCCAGCAGTCAATTCCCGGCCACTAGCACAGATACGCAGTATTTT.

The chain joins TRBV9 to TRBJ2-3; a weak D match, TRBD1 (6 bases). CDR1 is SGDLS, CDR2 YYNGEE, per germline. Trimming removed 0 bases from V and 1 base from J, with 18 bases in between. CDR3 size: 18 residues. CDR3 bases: TGTGCCAGCAGCGTAGTGGCGTCGCAGGGGAGTCGCACAGATACGCAGTATTTT. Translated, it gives CASSVVASQGSRTDTQYF. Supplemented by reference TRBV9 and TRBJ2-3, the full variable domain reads DSGVTQTPKHLITATGQRVTLRCSPRSGDLSVYWYQQSLDQGLQFLIQYYNGEERAKGNILERFSAQQFPDLHSELNLSSLELGDSALYFCASSVVASQGSRTDTQYFGPGTRLTVL.

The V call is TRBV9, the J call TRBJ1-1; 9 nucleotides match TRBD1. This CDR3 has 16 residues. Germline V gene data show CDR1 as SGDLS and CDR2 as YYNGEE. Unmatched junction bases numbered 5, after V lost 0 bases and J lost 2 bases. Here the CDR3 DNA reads TGTGCCAGCAGCGTAGGGGCGGGACAGGGAAACACTGAAGCTTTCTTT. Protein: CASSVGAGQGNTEAFF. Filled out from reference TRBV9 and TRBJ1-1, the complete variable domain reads DSGVTQTPKHLITATGQRVTLRCSPRSGDLSVYWYQQSLDQGLQFLIQYYNGEERAKGNILERFSAQQFPDLHSELNLSSLELGDSALYFCASSVGAGQGNTEAFFGQGTRLTVV.

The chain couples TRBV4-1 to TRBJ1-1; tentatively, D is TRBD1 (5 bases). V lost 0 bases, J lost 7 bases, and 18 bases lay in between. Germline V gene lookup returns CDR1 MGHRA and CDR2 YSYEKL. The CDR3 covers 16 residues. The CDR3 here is CASSQDRQGPLDEAFF. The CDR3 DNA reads TGCGCCAGCAGCCAAGATCGGCAGGGTCCTTTAGATGAAGCTTTCTTT.

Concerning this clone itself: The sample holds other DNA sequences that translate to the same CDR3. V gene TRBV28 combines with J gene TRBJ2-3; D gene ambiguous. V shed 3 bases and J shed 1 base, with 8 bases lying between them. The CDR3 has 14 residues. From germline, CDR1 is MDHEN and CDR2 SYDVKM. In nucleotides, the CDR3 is TGTGCCAGCAGTTTTGTCGCCGGCACAGATACGCAGTATTTT. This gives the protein CASSFVAGTDTQYF.

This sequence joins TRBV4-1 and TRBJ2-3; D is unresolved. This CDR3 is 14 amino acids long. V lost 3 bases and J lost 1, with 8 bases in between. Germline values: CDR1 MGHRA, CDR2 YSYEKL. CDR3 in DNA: TGCGCCAGCAGCCAGGGTTTGGGCACAGATACGCAGTATTTT. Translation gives CASSQGLGTDTQYF.

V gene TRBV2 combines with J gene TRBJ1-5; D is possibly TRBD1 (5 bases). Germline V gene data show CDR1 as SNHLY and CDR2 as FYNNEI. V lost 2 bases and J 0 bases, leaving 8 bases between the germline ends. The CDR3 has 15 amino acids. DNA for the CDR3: TGTGCCAGCAGTGAACAGGGTTATAGCAATCAGCCCCAGCATTTT. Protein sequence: CASSEQGYSNQPQHF.

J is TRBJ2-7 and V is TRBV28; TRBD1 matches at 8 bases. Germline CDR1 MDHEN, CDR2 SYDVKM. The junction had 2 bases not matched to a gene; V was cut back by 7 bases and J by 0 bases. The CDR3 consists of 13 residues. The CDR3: CASIGQGSYEQYF. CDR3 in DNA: TGTGCCAGCATCGGACAGGGCTCCTACGAGCAGTACTTC.

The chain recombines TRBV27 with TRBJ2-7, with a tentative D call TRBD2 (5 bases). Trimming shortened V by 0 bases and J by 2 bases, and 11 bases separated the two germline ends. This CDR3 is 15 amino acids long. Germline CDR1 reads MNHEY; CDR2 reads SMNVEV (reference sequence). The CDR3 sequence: CASSLSGPSTYEQYF. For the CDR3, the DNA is TGTGCCAGCAGTTTATCGGGTCCTAGCACCTACGAGCAGTACTTC.

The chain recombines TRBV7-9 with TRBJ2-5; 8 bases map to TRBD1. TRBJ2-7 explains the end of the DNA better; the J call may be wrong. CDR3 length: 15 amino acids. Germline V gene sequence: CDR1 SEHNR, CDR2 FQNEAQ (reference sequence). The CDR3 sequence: CASSYGQGYSHEQYF. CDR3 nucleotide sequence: TGTGCCAGCAGCTACGGACAGGGATATTCACACGAGCAGTACTTC.

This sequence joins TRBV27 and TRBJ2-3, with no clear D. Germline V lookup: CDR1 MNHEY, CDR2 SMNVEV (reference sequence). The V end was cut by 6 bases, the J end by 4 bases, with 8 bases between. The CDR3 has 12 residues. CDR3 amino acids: CASSTNADTQYF. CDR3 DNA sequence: TGTGCCAGCAGCACAAACGCAGATACGCAGTATTTT.

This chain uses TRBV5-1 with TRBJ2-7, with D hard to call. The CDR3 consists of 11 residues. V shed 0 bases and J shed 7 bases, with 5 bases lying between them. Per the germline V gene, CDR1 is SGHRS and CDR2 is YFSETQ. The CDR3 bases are TGCGCCAGCAGCTTGGACCGGGAGCAGTACTTC. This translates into CASSLDREQYF. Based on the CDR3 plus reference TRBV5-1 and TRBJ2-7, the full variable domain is KAGVTQTPRYLIKTRGQQVTLSCSPISGHRSVSWYQQTPGQGLQFLFEYFSETQRNKGNFPGRFSGRQFSNSRSEMNVSTLELGDSALYLCASSLDREQYFGPGTRLTVT.

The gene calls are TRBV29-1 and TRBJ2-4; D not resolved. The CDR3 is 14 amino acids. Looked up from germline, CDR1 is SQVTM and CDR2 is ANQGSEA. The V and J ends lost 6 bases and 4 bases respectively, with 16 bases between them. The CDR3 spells CSVEPPGSKNIQYF. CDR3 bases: TGCAGCGTGGAGCCGCCCGGGTCTAAAAACATTCAGTACTTC.

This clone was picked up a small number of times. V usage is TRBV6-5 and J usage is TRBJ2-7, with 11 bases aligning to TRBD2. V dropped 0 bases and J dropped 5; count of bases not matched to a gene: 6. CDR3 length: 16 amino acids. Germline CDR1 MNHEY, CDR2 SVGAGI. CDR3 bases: TGTGCCAGCAGTTACTCGATAGCGGGAGGGCCCCACGAGCAGTACTTC. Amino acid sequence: CASSYSIAGGPHEQYF.

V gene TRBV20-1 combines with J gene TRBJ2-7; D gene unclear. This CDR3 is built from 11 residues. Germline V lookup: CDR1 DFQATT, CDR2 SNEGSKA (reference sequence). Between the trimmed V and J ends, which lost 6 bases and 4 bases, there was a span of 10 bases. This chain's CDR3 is CSARTGYEQYF. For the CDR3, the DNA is TGCAGTGCGAGGACCGGGTACGAGCAGTACTTC.

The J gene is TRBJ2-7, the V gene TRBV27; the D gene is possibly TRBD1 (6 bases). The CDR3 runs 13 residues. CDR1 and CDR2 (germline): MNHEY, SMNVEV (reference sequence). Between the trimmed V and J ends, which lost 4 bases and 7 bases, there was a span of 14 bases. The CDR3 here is CASSYMETGEQYF. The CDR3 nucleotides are TGTGCCAGCAGTTATATGGAGACAGGTGAGCAGTACTTC.

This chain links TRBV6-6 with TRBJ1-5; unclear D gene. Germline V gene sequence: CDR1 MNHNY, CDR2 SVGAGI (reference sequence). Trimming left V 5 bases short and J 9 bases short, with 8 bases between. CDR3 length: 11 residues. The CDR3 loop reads CASSTGGPQHF. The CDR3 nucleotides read TGTGCCAGCAGTACGGGTGGGCCCCAGCATTTT.

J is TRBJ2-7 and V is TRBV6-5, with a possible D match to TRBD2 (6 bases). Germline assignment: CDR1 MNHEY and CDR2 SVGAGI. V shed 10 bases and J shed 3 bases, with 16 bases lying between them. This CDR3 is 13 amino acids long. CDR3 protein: CATTGVGIYEQYF. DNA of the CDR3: TGTGCCACCACGGGGGTGGGGATCTACGAGCAGTACTTC.

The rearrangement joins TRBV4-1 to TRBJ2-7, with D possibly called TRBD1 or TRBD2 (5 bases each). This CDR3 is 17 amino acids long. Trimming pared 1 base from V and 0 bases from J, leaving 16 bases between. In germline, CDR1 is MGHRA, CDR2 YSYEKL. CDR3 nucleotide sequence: TGCGCCAGCAGCCAAGTCGAGGCGGGTGGGGGCTCCTACGAGCAGTACTTC. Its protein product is CASSQVEAGGGSYEQYF.

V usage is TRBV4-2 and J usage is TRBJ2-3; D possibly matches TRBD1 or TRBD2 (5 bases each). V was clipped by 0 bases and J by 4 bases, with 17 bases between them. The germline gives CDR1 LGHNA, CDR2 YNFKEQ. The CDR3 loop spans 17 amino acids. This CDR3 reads CASSQEIRESPPDTQYF. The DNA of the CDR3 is TGTGCCAGCAGCCAAGAAATCAGGGAGTCCCCCCCAGATACGCAGTATTTT.

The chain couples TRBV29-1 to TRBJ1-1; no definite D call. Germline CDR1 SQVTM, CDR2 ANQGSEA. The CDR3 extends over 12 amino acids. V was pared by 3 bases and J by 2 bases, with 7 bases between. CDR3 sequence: CSVDPANTEAFF. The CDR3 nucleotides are TGCAGCGTTGATCCAGCTAACACTGAAGCTTTCTTT. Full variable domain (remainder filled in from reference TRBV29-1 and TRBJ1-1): SAVISQKPSRDICQRGTSLTIQCQVDSQVTMMFWYRQQPGQSLTLIATANQGSEATYESGFVIDKFPISRPNLTFSTLTVSNMSPEDSSIYLCSVDPANTEAFFGQGTRLTVV.

The CDR3 bases are TGTGCCAGCAGCTACCGGGACAGCTCCTACGAGCAGTACTTC. Translation gives CASSYRDSSYEQYF. The chain recombines TRBV5-6 with TRBJ2-7, with 7 bases aligning to TRBD1. The V segment lost 3 bases and the J segment 0 bases; nucleotides outside the gene matches: 3. The CDR3 has 14 amino acids. The germline V gene encodes CDR1 SGHDT and CDR2 YYEEEE.